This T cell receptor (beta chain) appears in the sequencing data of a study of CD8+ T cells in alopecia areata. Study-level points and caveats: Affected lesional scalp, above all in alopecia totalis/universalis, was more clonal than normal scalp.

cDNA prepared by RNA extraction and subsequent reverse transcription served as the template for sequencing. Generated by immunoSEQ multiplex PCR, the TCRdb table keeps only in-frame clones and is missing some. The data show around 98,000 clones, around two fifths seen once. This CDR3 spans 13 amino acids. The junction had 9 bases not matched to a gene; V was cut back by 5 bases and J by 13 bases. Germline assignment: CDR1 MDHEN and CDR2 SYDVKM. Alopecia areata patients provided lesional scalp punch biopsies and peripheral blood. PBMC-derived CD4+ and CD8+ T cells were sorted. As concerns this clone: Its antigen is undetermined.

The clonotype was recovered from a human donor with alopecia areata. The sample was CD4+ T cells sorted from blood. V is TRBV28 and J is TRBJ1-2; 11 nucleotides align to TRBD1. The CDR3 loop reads CASSPSRDRGSTF. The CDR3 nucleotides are TGTGCCAGCAGTCCGTCCCGGGACAGGGGGTCCACCTTC.